One T cell receptor beta chain is described in this entry. CDR1 is GTSNPN, CDR2 SVGIG, per germline (reference sequence). CDR3 length: 13 amino acids. The V gene lost 4 bases and the J gene lost 7 bases, with 16 bases spanning the gap. The record originates from a study of blood T cell repertoires in COVID-19. In the authors' methods: Reference gene primer amplification gave nucleated cell count estimates. Repertoires were generated with immunoSEQ multiplex PCR, while TCRdb's copy carries only in-frame clones and drops some. The V and J calls and clone size were taken over from that table, and D and trimming were inferred from the DNA. The table has about 190,000 clones, about 83% seen once; the top ten hold more than 4.5%.

The receptor comes from a woman between 65 and 79 years old with active or convalescent COVID-19. V gene TRBV30 combines with J gene TRBJ2-5, with D possibly matching TRBD2 (5 bases). The sequencing sample was made of peripheral blood. This CDR3 is CAWNLGEGRTQYF. The CDR3 DNA sequence: TGTGCCTGGAACCTCGGTGAGGGTCGGACCCAGTACTTC.